A single sample gave rise to the 31 T cell receptor beta chains below, sequenced in a study of T cell changes during pregnancy in multiple sclerosis. Only in-frame clones appear in the TCRdb table, and some are missing; sequencing was by immunoSEQ multiplex PCR. The table lists about 70,000 clones, 91% of them singletons. The sequencing used peripheral blood, collected in the first trimester of pregnancy. The receptors were sampled from a female donor with multiple sclerosis, enrolled in a pregnancy study.

J is TRBJ1-1 and V is TRBV25-1; the D gene is possibly TRBD1 (6 bases). The CDR3 covers 14 residues. Looked up from germline, CDR1 is MGHDK and CDR2 is SYGVNS. V was pared by 4 bases and J by 3 bases, with 12 bases between. The DNA of the CDR3 is TGTGCCAGCAGTGCCTCCGGGACATACACTGAAGCTTTCTTT. This encodes CASSASGTYTEAFF.

The V and J genes are TRBV30 and TRBJ2-1; D is unresolved. The ends were cut back, 6 bases at V and 0 bases at J, with 9 bases in the middle. CDR3 length: 13 amino acids. Germline CDR1 GTSNPN, CDR2 SVGIG (reference sequence). CDR3 protein: CACASSSYNEQFF. The CDR3 nucleotides read TGTGCCTGTGCTTCGAGCTCCTACAATGAGCAGTTCTTC.

This rearrangement joins TRBV6-1 to TRBJ1-2; the D is unclear. CDR3 length: 11 amino acids. The germline V and J ends were trimmed by 3 bases and 5 bases, with 4 bases remaining between them. Germline V gene lookup returns CDR1 MNHNS and CDR2 SASEGT. CDR3: CASSEEYGYTF. CDR3 bases: TGTGCCAGCAGTGAGGAGTATGGCTACACCTTC.

The chain links TRBV4-1 to TRBJ1-1, with D perhaps TRBD1 (6 bases). The ends were cut back, 1 base at V and 1 base at J, with 19 bases in the middle. The germline gives CDR1 MGHRA, CDR2 YSYEKL. This CDR3 is built from 18 residues. The CDR3 DNA follows: TGCGCCAGCAGCCAAGTGGGTCTCGCCGGACAGAAGAACACTGAAGCTTTCTTT. Translated, it gives CASSQVGLAGQKNTEAFF.

The V and J genes are TRBV19 and TRBJ1-2; TRBD1 matches at 9 bases. The CDR3 has 13 amino acids. Losses at the gene ends were 3 bases for V and 7 bases for J; bases not matched to a gene: 3. In germline, CDR1 is LNHDA, CDR2 SQIVND (reference sequence). The CDR3 bases are TGTGCCAGTAGTATGGGACAGGGCTTTGGCTACACCTTC. It codes for CASSMGQGFGYTF.

The V and J genes are TRBV6-1 and TRBJ2-1; 8 nucleotides match TRBD2. Germline CDR1 reads MNHNS; CDR2 reads SASEGT. CDR3 length: 20 amino acids. V shed 2 bases and J 1 base; nucleotides not matched to a gene: 16. The CDR3 spells CASSETPHGAGGGSYNEQFF. CDR3 in DNA: TGTGCCAGCAGTGAAACTCCCCACGGCGCGGGAGGTGGGTCCTACAATGAGCAGTTCTTC.

The chain carries TRBV28 and TRBJ2-6, with 7 bases that match TRBD1. Trimming at V came to 3 bases and at J to 2 bases, leaving 7 bases not matched to a gene. Germline CDR1 MDHEN, CDR2 SYDVKM. CDR3 length: 17 residues. The CDR3 is CASSFAQGLTGANVLTF. DNA for the CDR3: TGTGCCAGCAGTTTTGCACAGGGGCTAACTGGGGCCAACGTCCTGACTTTC. Filled out from reference TRBV28 and TRBJ2-6, the complete variable domain reads DVKVTQSSRYLVKRTGEKVFLECVQDMDHENMFWYRQDPGLGLRLIYFSYDVKMKEKGDIPEGYSVSREKKERFSLILESASTNQTSMYLCASSFAQGLTGANVLTFGAGSRLTVL.

The chain couples TRBV18 to TRBJ1-2; weak D call: TRBD1 (5 bases). V lost 4 bases and J lost 0, with 12 bases in between. From germline, CDR1 is KGHSH and CDR2 LQKENI. This CDR3 comprises 15 residues. CDR3 in DNA: TGTGCCAGCTCACAGACAGAGACCCCTAACTATGGCTACACCTTC. Residues: CASSQTETPNYGYTF. Based on the CDR3 plus reference TRBV18 and TRBJ1-2, the full variable domain is NAGVMQNPRHLVRRRGQEARLRCSPMKGHSHVYWYRQLPEEGLKFMVYLQKENIIDESGMPKERFSAEFPKEGPSILRIQQVVRGDSAAYFCASSQTETPNYGYTFGSGTRLTVV.

The table lists this clone with a few counts. V is TRBV10-3 and J is TRBJ1-2; D not certain. V was clipped by 1 base and J by 4 bases, with 7 bases between them. Germline V gene data show CDR1 as ENHRY and CDR2 as SYGVKD. This CDR3 spans 13 amino acids. The CDR3 DNA reads TGTGCCATCAGTGAGTGGCGGCTCTATGGCTACACCTTC. Residues: CAISEWRLYGYTF.

This clone was counted once. V and J are TRBV5-4 and TRBJ2-1, with D possibly TRBD2 on 5 matching bases. Germline assignment: CDR1 SGHNT and CDR2 YYREEE (reference sequence). V gave up 6 bases and J gave up 2 bases, with 18 bases separating them. This CDR3 has 16 residues. CDR3 sequence: CASTVNSGVAYNEQFF. CDR3 nucleotides: TGTGCCAGCACCGTAAATTCCGGGGTGGCCTACAATGAGCAGTTCTTC.

The chain combines TRBV27 with TRBJ1-1; TRBD1 agrees at 10 bases. Germline trimming cut 6 bases from V and 3 bases from J; bases unmatched to any gene: 7. The germline V gene has CDR1 MNHEY and CDR2 SMNVEV (reference sequence). This CDR3 contains 15 residues. Written as DNA, the CDR3 is TGTGCCAGCAGGGGACAGGGGTTCTGGGACACTGAAGCTTTCTTT. As protein: CASRGQGFWDTEAFF.

This chain connects TRBV19 to TRBJ2-2; the match to TRBD1 covers 7 bases. V was pared by 1 base and J by 2 bases, with 1 base of the junction left unmatched. The germline V gene has CDR1 LNHDA and CDR2 SQIVND (reference sequence). The CDR3 contains 15 residues. In DNA form, the CDR3 reads TGTGCCAGTAGTATAGGGGACAGAAACACCGGGGAGCTGTTTTTT. Residues: CASSIGDRNTGELFF. The entire variable domain, with the rest obtained from reference TRBV19 and TRBJ2-2, is as follows: DGGITQSPKYLFRKEGQNVTLSCEQNLNHDAMYWYRQDPGQGLRLIYYSQIVNDFQKGDIAEGYSVSREKKESFPLTVTSAQKNPTAFYLCASSIGDRNTGELFFGEGSRLTVL.

This clone was recorded only once. The chain has TRBV6-5 and TRBJ2-2; 7 bases fit TRBD2. This CDR3 has 15 amino acids. CDR1 and CDR2 (germline): MNHEY, SVGAGI. The J segment lost 8 bases and the V segment lost 5 bases, leaving 11 bases of the junction unmatched. CDR3 sequence (DNA): TGTGCCAGCAGTAGGGTCCCAGAGCGGGGAGGGGAGCTGTTTTTT. It specifies CASSRVPERGGELFF.

The chain carries TRBV5-4 and TRBJ1-2; 8 nucleotides agree with TRBD1. Germline assignment: CDR1 SGHNT and CDR2 YYREEE (reference sequence). The CDR3 is 17 residues long. V lost 3 bases and J lost 3; bases outside the gene matches: 13. The DNA for the CDR3 is TGTGCCAGCAGCTCTGCCCGAAGACAGGGGAGGGACTATGGCTACACCTTC. It yields the protein CASSSARRQGRDYGYTF.

The chain carries TRBV7-6 and TRBJ2-3, with 12 bases identical to TRBD2. This CDR3 is 19 amino acids long. CDR1 is SGHVS and CDR2 is FNYEAQ in the germline V gene. The junction had 13 bases not matched to a gene; V was cut back by 2 bases and J by 4 bases. The CDR3 loop is CASSLSASGGARLPDTQYF. The DNA for the CDR3 is TGTGCCAGCAGCTTATCGGCTAGCGGGGGGGCCCGTCTCCCAGATACGCAGTATTTT.

The rearrangement joins TRBV5-8 to TRBJ1-1, with D possibly matching TRBD1 (6 bases). The CDR3 contains 17 residues. The ends were cut back, 4 bases at V and 6 bases at J, with 25 bases in the middle. Germline assignment: CDR1 SGHTS and CDR2 YDEGEE. CDR3 sequence (DNA): TGTGCCAGCAGCACCCTCGAAGGGGCGGGGGCGGGGGCTGAAGCTTTCTTT. This codes for CASSTLEGAGAGAEAFF.

This chain connects TRBV9 to TRBJ1-2; D might be TRBD1 (5 bases). Trimming removed 0 bases from V and 8 bases from J, with 23 bases in between. Germline V gene sequence: CDR1 SGDLS, CDR2 YYNGEE. The CDR3 is 17 amino acids. The CDR3 DNA reads as TGTGCCAGCAGCGTAGGAGGGACCGGGGGTGGAAGTGAAGGCTACACCTTC. Translation gives CASSVGGTGGGSEGYTF. The whole variable domain, remainder taken from reference TRBV9 and TRBJ1-2, is DSGVTQTPKHLITATGQRVTLRCSPRSGDLSVYWYQQSLDQGLQFLIQYYNGEERAKGNILERFSAQQFPDLHSELNLSSLELGDSALYFCASSVGGTGGGSEGYTFGSGTRLTVV.

The rearrangement links TRBV19 to TRBJ2-3; TRBD2 aligns across 14 bases. The CDR3 consists of 20 residues. V shed 1 base and J 0 bases; nucleotides not matched to a gene: 9. Germline CDR1 and CDR2: LNHDA and SQIVND (reference sequence). CDR3 nucleotides: TGTGCCAGTAGTATAGTCCTTGGACTAGCGGGGGGCGTTAGCACAGATACGCAGTATTTT. This encodes CASSIVLGLAGGVSTDTQYF.

V and J are TRBV2 and TRBJ1-1, with D uncertain. Trimming cost V 7 bases and J 1 base, with 13 bases left between them. The CDR3 covers 14 residues. Germline V gene lookup returns CDR1 SNHLY and CDR2 FYNNEI. The CDR3 spells CASKRSGQNTEAFF. The DNA for the CDR3 is TGTGCCAGCAAACGCAGCGGTCAGAACACTGAAGCTTTCTTT.

The V call is TRBV25-1, the J call TRBJ1-6; 7 nucleotides match TRBD1. CDR1 is MGHDK, CDR2 SYGVNS, per germline. The CDR3 consists of 15 residues. V was clipped by 1 base and J by 9 bases; unmatched bases: 6. Written as DNA, the CDR3 is TGTGCCAGCAGTGAATTGAGAGGGGGCGGTTCACCCCTCCACTTT. Its protein product is CASSELRGGGSPLHF.

The rearrangement uses TRBV7-2 and TRBJ2-2; D is unresolved. V was trimmed by 4 bases and J by 4 bases, leaving 7 bases between them. CDR1 is SGHTA and CDR2 is FQGNSA in the germline V gene. This CDR3 is 13 amino acids long. The CDR3 loop is CASSSPSTGELFF. The CDR3 nucleotides are TGTGCCAGCAGCTCCCCCTCCACCGGGGAGCTGTTTTTT.

The J gene is TRBJ2-3, the V gene TRBV5-1; a weak D match, TRBD1 (5 bases). The CDR3 runs 14 residues. Germline CDR1 is SGHRS and CDR2 is YFSETQ. Trimming pared 4 bases from V and 0 bases from J, leaving 9 bases between. This CDR3 reads CASSTTASTDTQYF. CDR3 sequence (DNA): TGCGCCAGCAGCACGACAGCTAGCACAGATACGCAGTATTTT.

The V gene is TRBV6-5, the J gene TRBJ2-2, with TRBD2 matching 7 bases. J lost 4 bases, V lost 6 bases, and 8 bases had no gene match. This CDR3 is built from 15 residues. CDR1 is MNHEY, CDR2 SVGAGI, per germline. CDR3 coding DNA: TGTGCCAGCAGCCCCTTGGGCGGGAGCACCGGGGAGCTGTTTTTT. It translates to CASSPLGGSTGELFF.

The chain links TRBV27 to TRBJ2-3; 14 bases map to TRBD2. CDR3 length equals 17 residues. Trimming took 5 bases from V and 5 from J; bases not matched to a gene: 9. The V gene's germline CDR1 is MNHEY and CDR2 SMNVEV (reference sequence). The CDR3 is CASSGGTSGRLRDTQYF. CDR3 bases: TGTGCCAGCAGTGGCGGGACTAGCGGGAGACTACGAGATACGCAGTATTTT.

This chain connects TRBV7-9 to TRBJ2-3; D possibly corresponds to TRBD2 (5 bases). This CDR3 has 12 residues. Looked up from germline, CDR1 is SEHNR and CDR2 is FQNEAQ (reference sequence). V gave up 10 bases and J gave up 6 bases, with 14 bases separating them. This chain's CDR3 is CATDGDGDTQYF. The CDR3 DNA reads as TGTGCCACGGACGGGGATGGGGATACGCAGTATTTT.

The chain is built from TRBV18 and TRBJ2-1; D is possibly TRBD2 (6 bases). The CDR3 is 16 amino acids. Trimming left V 1 base short and J 10 bases short, with 20 bases between. In germline, CDR1 is KGHSH, CDR2 LQKENI. CDR3 nucleotides: TGTGCCAGCTCACCACGTTTAGCGGTGGCACGGGGCGAGCAGTTCTTC. It specifies CASSPRLAVARGEQFF.

V usage is TRBV10-3 and J usage is TRBJ1-5, with 8 bases matching TRBD1. The J segment lost 4 bases and the V segment lost 7 bases, leaving 3 bases of the junction unmatched. Germline CDR1 ENHRY, CDR2 SYGVKD. CDR3 size: 13 residues. The CDR3 protein is CAIKGQENQPQHF. DNA of the CDR3: TGTGCCATCAAGGGACAGGAAAATCAGCCCCAGCATTTT.

The chain couples TRBV5-4 to TRBJ2-5, with D uncertain. The CDR3 runs 17 residues. Trimming took 4 bases from V and 5 from J, leaving 24 bases between them. CDR1 and CDR2 (germline): SGHNT, YYREEE (reference sequence). This CDR3 is CASSLDETVKRWETQYF. Written as DNA, the CDR3 is TGTGCCAGCAGCCTGGATGAGACTGTTAAACGCTGGGAGACCCAGTACTTC.

This chain connects TRBV5-1 to TRBJ1-1; TRBD1 might be the D (5 bases). Trimming removed 7 bases from V and 1 base from J, with 11 bases in between. Germline CDR1 and CDR2: SGHRS and YFSETQ. This CDR3 region has 13 residues. CDR3 in DNA: TGCGCCAGCGCCAGGGTTGGGAACACTGAAGCTTTCTTT. Translation gives CASARVGNTEAFF. The whole variable domain, filled in from reference TRBV5-1 and TRBJ1-1, reads KAGVTQTPRYLIKTRGQQVTLSCSPISGHRSVSWYQQTPGQGLQFLFEYFSETQRNKGNFPGRFSGRQFSNSRSEMNVSTLELGDSALYLCASARVGNTEAFFGQGTRLTVV.

CDR3 in amino acids: CASSPWTSGRSEQYF. The CDR3 DNA reads TGTGCCAGCAGTCCCTGGACTAGCGGGAGGTCCGAGCAGTACTTC. The chain couples TRBV27 to TRBJ2-7, with 14 bases that match TRBD2. Germline V gives CDR1 MNHEY, CDR2 SMNVEV (reference sequence). This CDR3 has 15 amino acids. The V and J ends lost 5 bases and 6 bases, in that order; junction bases with no gene match: 6.

The chain links TRBV11-1 to TRBJ2-2; 10 nucleotides align to TRBD2. CDR1 and CDR2 (germline): SGHAT, FQDESV (reference sequence). J was trimmed by 1 base and V by 6 bases; bases with no gene match: 8. CDR3 length: 17 amino acids. This chain's CDR3 is CASRGASGSWNTGELFF. DNA of the CDR3: TGTGCCAGCAGGGGGGCTAGCGGGAGTTGGAACACCGGGGAGCTGTTTTTT. The whole variable domain, remainder taken from reference TRBV11-1 and TRBJ2-2, is EAEVAQSPRYKITEKSQAVAFWCDPISGHATLYWYRQILGQGPELLVQFQDESVVDDSQLPKDRFSAERLKGVDSTLKIQPAELGDSAMYLCASRGASGSWNTGELFFGEGSRLTVL.